A single TCR beta chain is shown here with its context. This clonotype was found many times. Its antigen has not been determined. No base-level quality is on record; no much larger clone is a single base apart. The germline V gene gives CDR1 as MNHNS and CDR2 as SASEGT. Reading from cysteine to phenylalanine, the CDR3 counts 18 amino acids. Here the CDR3 DNA is all that survives: 54 bases in frame from base 1. V is trimmed back by 2 bases and J by 5 bases, and the junction contains 13 bases that no gene match accounts for. This sample was included in a study of T cells in Graves' hyperthyroidism and ophthalmopathy (dated by TCRdb to between 2017 and 2020). Background on the whole study: Peripheral blood was collected at initial diagnosis, before any treatment. The study also compared thyroid tissue and blood T-cell repertoires from 5 to 7 Graves' hyperthyroidism patients. A discovery cohort of 95 to 100 patients, 43 with Graves' ophthalmopathy and under 60 with stable Graves' hyperthyroidism, was used to find distinguishing TCR V-J signatures. After sampling, hyperthyroidism patients received methimazole starting at 30 mg daily, and ophthalmopathy patients received high-dose intravenous methylprednisolone. The approximately 100 discovery patients were divided at random into training and test sets in a 7:3 ratio. An independent validation cohort of 18 to 20 hyperthyroidism patients and about 15 patients who later progressed to ophthalmopathy tested prospective prediction of ophthalmopathy. The paper describes TCR Vbeta CDR3 sequencing of 135 peripheral blood samples, made up of roughly 45 ophthalmopathy patients, 70 to 75 hyperthyroidism patients and about 17 progressor patients.

Study-wide conclusions, independent of this receptor: Most expanded thyroid clonotypes (frequency above 0.001) were also detected in blood, a finding suggesting that blood repertoires may reflect thyroid immune responses. A model built on a 13 V-J signature distinguished ophthalmopathy from stable hyperthyroidism, reaching around 87% sensitivity and about 81% specificity in cross-validation and 80%/75% in testing. Sample size was not statistically predetermined, and investigators were not blinded to group allocation. In validation, progression to ophthalmopathy was predicted by the model with roughly 71% sensitivity and 72% to 85% specificity, a median of approximately 6.5 months before onset.

Amplification of TCR beta CDR3 regions was carried out from RNA transcripts. The TCR CDR3 was subjected to a first round of RT-PCR using the HTBI primer set and the Qiagen OneStep RT-PCR kit. The libraries were constructed in a second round of multiplex PCR and then size-selected and purified. Libraries were sequenced paired-end with 100 bp reads on an Illumina HiSeq2000. Processing in the source paper ran as follows. SOAPnuke was used to process the raw data, with reads discarded if the reads contained adapters or uncalled bases, had a mean Phred below 15, or lacked an exact constant-primer or identifier match. COPE v1.2.5 was used to merge the high-quality paired reads, and each unique nucleotide sequence was defined as a clonotype. MiTCR v1.1 was used to align the clonotypes against IMGT TRBV, TRBD and TRBJ reference segments. The analysis was restricted to V-J combinations with a frequency above 0.0001, which together covered 99% to 99.2% of the repertoires. A TCS score was defined as the ratio of F50 (clonal expansion) to E x V (chaos), with BLOSUM62-based TCRdist applied between CDR3 peptides within each V-J. Welch's t-statistics and random forest reduced roughly 500 V-J features to around 14, which were used in a naive Bayes classifier (R e1071). TCRdb trimmed public reads at Q25 via fastp, called clones via MiXCR and kept in-frame beta chains. Rows merge per CDR3 protein into single entries with the most common DNA and genes. The V and J calls, along with clone size, are taken from TCRdb and not from the paper's own processing. For this sample the table gives fewer than 400,000 distinct CDR3 sequences, of which about 15% were detected only once. The ten largest clones take up 25% to 35% of the sample.

Hyperthyroidism patients were newly diagnosed, with disease duration under 2 months, and aged 18 to 65 years. Any patient with an uncontrolled infection, another autoimmune disease, pregnancy or lactation was excluded. Diagnoses were established on the basis of clinical symptoms, serum thyroxine and TRAb, thyroid ultrasound, and orbital computed tomography. Blood from progressor patients was drawn when they were first diagnosed with hyperthyroidism, before any ophthalmopathy symptoms appeared. Ficoll-Paque density gradient centrifugation was used to isolate PBMCs from about 10 ml of fresh peripheral blood. Progressor patients were defined as those initially diagnosed with Graves' hyperthyroidism in whom ophthalmopathy developed during follow-up. Total RNA was extracted with Trizol reagent, and quality was checked on an Agilent 2100 Bioanalyzer.

The chain is made from TRBV6-1 and TRBJ2-5, with TRBD2 matching 11 junction bases. The sequenced sample was blood. The source of this sequence is a young woman with Graves' hyperthyroidism that later progressed to Graves' ophthalmopathy. The sequenced DNA is TGTGCCAGCAGTGAAAAGTCCCTACTAGCGGGAGAGAGGGAGACCCAGTACTTC. Its coded protein is CASSEKSLLAGERETQYF.